These 8 T cell receptor beta chains were sequenced from one sample in a study of T-cell reconstitution after alpha-beta-depleted transplantation in children. Unique molecular identifiers were incorporated when the TCRbeta library was constructed. TCRdb re-analysed the PCR reads in MiXCR, keeping a single row per CDR3 protein. The sample carries about 980,000 distinct CDR3 sequences, about 29% recorded once. The sequenced sample was PBMCs, mostly from graft donor cells, obtained 360 days after TCRalphabeta/CD19-depleted stem cell transplant. The receptors derive from a boy in the first two years of life who had a stem cell transplant for SCID, so the T cells may come from the graft donor.

The rearrangement joins TRBV3-1 to TRBJ2-3; D not certain. Germline V CDR1 and CDR2: LGHDT, YNNKEL (reference sequence). The V gene lost 0 bases and the J gene lost 2 bases, with 9 bases spanning the gap. CDR3 size: 15 residues. For the CDR3, the DNA is TGTGCCAGCAGCCAAGATCGAGCCTTCACAGATACGCAGTATTTT. The encoded protein is CASSQDRAFTDTQYF.

This chain uses TRBV2 with TRBJ2-7; the D is unclear. The V gene lost 10 bases and the J gene lost 2 bases, with 12 bases spanning the gap. Germline loops: CDR1 SNHLY, CDR2 FYNNEI. This CDR3 spans 12 amino acids. In nucleotides, the CDR3 is TGTGCCATCGCGACGGTGACCTACGAGCAGTACTTC. This encodes CAIATVTYEQYF.

The rearrangement links TRBV12-3 or TRBV12-4 to TRBJ2-7, with D tentatively TRBD1 (6 bases). The CDR3 has 15 residues. V lost 5 bases to trimming and J lost 0 bases, with 14 bases between them. In DNA, the CDR3 is TGTGCCAGCAGTCCTGGACAGTACAACTCCTACGAGCAGTACTTC. It codes for CASSPGQYNSYEQYF.

V and J are TRBV6-1 and TRBJ2-3; 7 positions agree with TRBD2. CDR1 MNHNS and CDR2 SASEGT come from the germline V gene. The junction had 12 bases not matched to a gene; V was cut back by 5 bases and J by 4 bases. The CDR3 runs to 16 residues. The CDR3 sequence is CASSPGLGAVSDTQYF. The CDR3 DNA is TGTGCCAGCAGTCCCGGACTAGGAGCCGTATCAGATACGCAGTATTTT.

In its sample, this clonotype was seen a few times. The chain has TRBV6-5 and TRBJ2-1, with D hard to call. Germline V gene sequence: CDR1 MNHEY, CDR2 SVGAGI. This CDR3 is built from 16 residues. V dropped 2 bases and J dropped 0 bases, with 11 bases sitting between them. CDR3 nucleotides: TGTGCCAGCAGTTACGGCCGGGCCCGCTCCTACAATGAGCAGTTCTTC. Translated, it gives CASSYGRARSYNEQFF.

V and J are TRBV3-1 and TRBJ2-7; D might be TRBD1 (6 bases). V was clipped by 4 bases and J by 0 bases, with 13 bases between them. The CDR3 length is 15 residues. Germline V CDR1 and CDR2: LGHDT, YNNKEL (reference sequence). The CDR3: CASSRLRDISYEQYF. The DNA of the CDR3 is TGTGCCAGCAGCCGCCTCCGGGACATCTCCTACGAGCAGTACTTC.

This clonotype has a handful of counts. This rearrangement joins TRBV5-1 to TRBJ2-3, with TRBD2 matching 7 bases. From germline, CDR1 is SGHRS and CDR2 YFSETQ. V was pared by 0 bases and J by 2 bases, with 15 bases of the junction left unmatched. This CDR3 comprises 19 residues. CDR3 region: CASSLGLASSPISTDTQYF. The CDR3, as DNA: TGCGCCAGCAGCTTGGGACTAGCATCGTCGCCGATCTCCACAGATACGCAGTATTTT.

In this sample, this clonotype turned up many times. The genes are TRBV4-2 and TRBJ2-3; perhaps D is TRBD1 or TRBD2 (5 bases each). The CDR3 length is 14 residues. CDR1 and CDR2 (germline): LGHNA, YNFKEQ. Trimming pared 0 bases from V and 6 bases from J, leaving 10 bases between. Here the CDR3 reads CASSQETRDDTQYF. CDR3 nucleotide sequence: TGTGCCAGCAGCCAAGAAACTCGGGACGATACGCAGTATTTT.